Each of the 26 T cell receptor beta chains below was sequenced from the same sample in a study of T cell repertoires in cytomegalovirus infection. A single record per CDR3 protein comes from TCRdb applying MiXCR to the reads. The sample has about 900,000 distinct CDR3 sequences, around 30% seen once; the top ten hold more than 13%. These receptors' targets are unknown. The input for sequencing was cultured CD8+ T cells from PBMCs, taken from culture after CMV antigen stimulation. The receptors here all came from a human donor in good health (CMV status not recorded). Some clones in this sample may be carry-over from other donors' samples.

CDR3 sequence reads: CASRVDSYSNQPQHF. The CDR3 DNA reads TGTGCCAGCAGGGTTGACAGCTATAGCAATCAGCCCCAGCATTTT. The chain joins TRBV2 to TRBJ1-5; D might be TRBD1 (5 bases). This CDR3 is built from 15 residues. V lost 6 bases, J lost 0 bases, and 12 bases lay in between. CDR1 is SNHLY and CDR2 is FYNNEI in the germline V gene. The whole variable domain, remainder taken from reference TRBV2 and TRBJ1-5, is EPEVTQTPSHQVTQMGQEVILRCVPISNHLYFYWYRQILGQKVEFLVSFYNNEISEKSEIFDDQFSVERPDGSNFTLKIRSTKLEDSAMYFCASRVDSYSNQPQHFGDGTRLSIL.

At least ten counts were recorded for this clonotype. The chain uses TRBV2 and TRBJ1-4, with unresolved D. This CDR3 is 13 amino acids long. The V gene lost 6 bases and the J gene lost 7 bases, with 12 bases spanning the gap. Germline CDR1 and CDR2: SNHLY and FYNNEI. The CDR3 DNA is TGTGCCAGCAGAGAGGGAGTATCTGAAAAACTGTTTTTT. It codes for CASREGVSEKLFF.

The rearrangement links TRBV6-1 to TRBJ1-1, with D possibly matching TRBD1 (6 bases). The CDR3 totals 15 residues. V lost 5 bases to trimming and J lost 1 base, with 14 bases between them. Germline V lookup: CDR1 MNHNS, CDR2 SASEGT. The CDR3 loop reads CASSYGTGRNTEAFF. The DNA of the CDR3 is TGTGCCAGCAGTTACGGAACAGGGAGGAACACTGAAGCTTTCTTT.

The V and J genes are TRBV20-1 and TRBJ2-3; 12 bases are a match to TRBD2. This CDR3 spans 14 amino acids. CDR1 is DFQATT and CDR2 is SNEGSKA in the germline V gene (reference sequence). The CDR3: CSPSGGEGTDTQYF. DNA of the CDR3: TGCAGCCCTAGCGGGGGGGAGGGCACAGATACGCAGTATTTT.

The chain is built from TRBV6-5 and TRBJ2-7; D is possibly TRBD1 or TRBD2 (5 bases each). Trimming pared 0 bases from V and 5 bases from J, leaving 17 bases between. The CDR3 totals 16 residues. Germline CDR1 reads MNHEY; CDR2 reads SVGAGI. CDR3 amino acids: CASSYSGDLGSNEQYF. CDR3 coding DNA: TGTGCCAGCAGTTACTCGGGGGACCTCGGTTCCAACGAGCAGTACTTC.

The table lists this clonotype with many counts. V is TRBV19 and J is TRBJ2-6, with D unresolved. Trimming removed 5 bases from V and 0 bases from J, with 8 bases in between. This CDR3 has 15 amino acids. Germline V lookup: CDR1 LNHDA, CDR2 SQIVND (reference sequence). CDR3 DNA sequence: TGTGCCAGTAGTCTCGTCTCCTCTGGGGCCAACGTCCTGACTTTC. As protein: CASSLVSSGANVLTF.

This clonotype has a handful of counts. The chain combines TRBV10-3 with TRBJ1-1; D ambiguous. Trimming removed 2 bases from V and 3 bases from J, with 7 bases in between. CDR1 is ENHRY and CDR2 is SYGVKD in the germline V gene. This CDR3 is built from 13 residues. Here the CDR3 reads CAISELRYTEAFF. The CDR3 DNA follows: TGTGCCATCAGTGAGCTACGGTACACTGAAGCTTTCTTT.

This clonotype occurred a few times. The chain uses TRBV24-1 and TRBJ1-5; no firm D call. The V gene lost 5 bases and the J gene lost 3 bases, with 13 bases spanning the gap. The CDR3 runs to 15 residues. CDR1 KGHDR and CDR2 SFDVKD come from the germline V gene. The CDR3 nucleotides read TGTGCCACCAGTGGGCGCGGACCGATCAATCAGCCCCAGCATTTT. This encodes CATSGRGPINQPQHF.

This clonotype was recorded many times. The chain recombines TRBV7-2 with TRBJ1-2; TRBD1 might be the D (5 bases). Germline values: CDR1 SGHTA, CDR2 FQGNSA. The CDR3 consists of 14 residues. Between the trimmed V and J ends, which lost 0 bases and 5 bases, there was a span of 10 bases. The CDR3 here is CASSLARDGYGYTF. In nucleotides, the CDR3 is TGTGCCAGCAGCTTAGCGCGGGACGGATATGGCTACACCTTC. Full variable domain (outside the CDR3, taken from reference TRBV7-2 and TRBJ1-2): GAGVSQSPSNKVTEKGKDVELRCDPISGHTALYWYRQSLGQGLEFLIYFQGNSAPDKSGLPSDRFSAERTGGSVSTLTIQRTQQEDSAVYLCASSLARDGYGYTFGSGTRLTVV.

The chain couples TRBV7-8 to TRBJ2-7, with TRBD1 matching over 8 bases. The CDR3 covers 14 residues. Germline V gene data show CDR1 as SGHVS and CDR2 as FQNEAQ. The V segment lost 4 bases and the J segment 7 bases; nucleotides outside the gene matches: 9. CDR3 DNA sequence: TGTGCCAGCAGCTACAGACAGGGGAATCGGGAGCAGTACTTC. This translates into CASSYRQGNREQYF.

This rearrangement joins TRBV6-2 or TRBV6-3 to TRBJ2-1; no reliable D call. The germline V and J ends were trimmed by 5 bases and 8 bases, with 10 bases remaining between them. The CDR3 runs to 12 residues. From germline, CDR1 is MNHEY and CDR2 SVGEGT. Written as DNA, the CDR3 is TGTGCCAGCAGTGTGCTAGAGGATGAGCAGTTCTTC. It yields the protein CASSVLEDEQFF.

This clonotype has ten or more counts. For the CDR3, the DNA is TGTGCCAGCAGCGTGGGGAGCGGGGGGCCGAACACCGGGGAGCTGTTTTTT. It translates to CASSVGSGGPNTGELFF. The V gene is TRBV9, the J gene TRBJ2-2; 9 positions agree with TRBD2. The CDR3 has 17 amino acids. Germline V gene sequence: CDR1 SGDLS, CDR2 YYNGEE. V dropped 2 bases and J dropped 0; count of bases not matched to a gene: 5.

The DNA for the CDR3 is TGTGCCAGCAGTTTAGAGGCGGGGGGGCCGACCTACGAGCAGTACTTC. Its translation: CASSLEAGGPTYEQYF. The chain joins TRBV27 to TRBJ2-7; TRBD2 matches 9 bases. The CDR3 has 16 amino acids. The ends lost 2 bases at V and 2 bases at J; junction bases unmatched: 7. The germline CDR1 and CDR2 sequences are MNHEY and SMNVEV (reference sequence).

A remark on this clonotype: At one end, the junction sequence differs from germline, possibly due to a read error. The rearrangement joins TRBV6-5 to TRBJ2-2; tentative D call: TRBD1 (6 bases). CDR1 and CDR2 (germline): MNHEY, SVGAGI. The CDR3 is 17 residues long. CDR3 loop: CASSYSRQAAKTGELFF. The DNA for the CDR3 is TGTGCCAGCAGTTACTCGCGACAGGCGGCGAAGACCGGGGAGCTGTTTTTT.

The genes are TRBV20-1 and TRBJ1-1; D is possibly TRBD1 (5 bases). V was clipped by 0 bases and J by 2 bases, with 10 bases between them. The germline V gene has CDR1 DFQATT and CDR2 SNEGSKA (reference sequence). The CDR3 covers 14 residues. The CDR3 region is CSARDGTGNTEAFF. The DNA of the CDR3 is TGCAGTGCTAGAGACGGGACGGGAAACACTGAAGCTTTCTTT.

This rearrangement joins TRBV5-1 to TRBJ2-1, with D possibly matching TRBD1 (6 bases). V shed 4 bases and J shed 7 bases, with 15 bases lying between them. This CDR3 comprises 14 residues. CDR1 and CDR2 from the germline V gene are SGHRS and YFSETQ. CDR3 amino acids: CASSEIQQGNEQFF. The CDR3 DNA follows: TGCGCCAGCAGCGAGATCCAACAGGGAAATGAGCAGTTCTTC.

The V call is TRBV7-9, the J call TRBJ1-5; D may be TRBD1 (5 bases). Trimming left V 2 bases short and J 7 bases short, with 12 bases between. The CDR3 length is 14 residues. CDR1 is SEHNR and CDR2 is FQNEAQ in the germline V gene (reference sequence). The CDR3 bases are TGTGCCAGCAGCTTATCGGCAGGGAGCCAGCCCCAGCATTTT. It encodes CASSLSAGSQPQHF.

This clonotype was counted ten times or more. The chain has TRBV6-2 or TRBV6-3 and TRBJ2-1, with TRBD2 matching over 12 bases. The V segment lost 7 bases and the J segment 3 bases; nucleotides outside the gene matches: 7. This CDR3 has 16 residues. Germline V gene lookup returns CDR1 MNHEY and CDR2 SVGEGT. The CDR3 reads CASTRLAGALYNEQFF. In nucleotides, the CDR3 is TGTGCCAGCACCAGACTAGCGGGGGCCCTCTACAATGAGCAGTTCTTC.

The chain recombines TRBV28 with TRBJ2-7, with D possibly TRBD1 on 5 matching bases. Trimming took off 2 bases at V and 3 bases at J, with 11 bases between the two ends. The CDR3 contains 14 residues. The germline V gene encodes CDR1 MDHEN and CDR2 SYDVKM. The CDR3 region is CASSLRQKVYEQYV. The DNA for the CDR3 is TGTGCCAGCAGTTTACGACAGAAGGTCTACGAGCAGTACGTC.

The chain uses TRBV12-3 or TRBV12-4 and TRBJ2-3; TRBD1 matches at 7 bases. V was clipped by 6 bases and J by 6 bases; unmatched bases: 12. CDR3 length: 15 amino acids. The CDR3 DNA is TGTGCCAGCAGCCTCCCGAGGGGGCAAGGGGATACGCAGTATTTT. Translating it yields CASSLPRGQGDTQYF.

As regards this clonotype: Its ends do not fully match the called genes, so a read error is possible. The genes are TRBV9 and TRBJ2-1, with 8 nucleotides matching TRBD2. This CDR3 is built from 15 residues. Germline V CDR1 and CDR2: SGDLS, YYNGEE. The CDR3 coding sequence is TGTTCCAGCAGCGTTAGCGGGGTGCCCGGGAATGAGCAGTTCTTC. This gives the protein CSSSVSGVPGNEQFF. The full variable domain, with the rest looked up from reference TRBV9 and TRBJ2-1, is DSGVTQTPKHLITATGQRVTLRCSPRSGDLSVYWYQQSLDQGLQFLIQYYNGEERAKGNILERFSAQQFPDLHSELNLSSLELGDSALYFCSSSVSGVPGNEQFFGPGTRLTVL.

This clonotype was picked up many times. The V gene is TRBV6-5, the J gene TRBJ2-5; 7 positions match TRBD1. The CDR3 runs to 18 residues. Germline V gene data show CDR1 as MNHEY and CDR2 as SVGAGI. V was clipped by 0 bases and J by 7 bases; unmatched bases: 17. The CDR3 region is CASSYSRGLSTPEGTQYF. CDR3 bases: TGTGCCAGCAGTTACTCGAGGGGGCTTTCGACACCCGAGGGGACCCAGTACTTC.

This clonotype was recorded at least ten times. The chain uses TRBV7-8 and TRBJ2-3; no definite D call. The CDR3 totals 12 residues. The V end was cut by 7 bases, the J end by 2 bases, with 7 bases between. Germline V gene sequence: CDR1 SGHVS, CDR2 FQNEAQ. The CDR3 DNA follows: TGTGCCAGCACGGCGACCACAGATACGCAGTATTTT. Translating it yields CASTATTDTQYF. The variable domain in full, completed from reference TRBV7-8 and TRBJ2-3, reads GAGVSQSPRYKVAKRGQDVALRCDPISGHVSLFWYQQALGQGPEFLTYFQNEAQLDKSGLPSDRFFAERPEGSVSTLKIQRTQQEDSAVYLCASTATTDTQYFGPGTRLTVL.

This clonotype was observed many times. V gene TRBV7-2 combines with J gene TRBJ2-3, with D uncertain. V dropped 5 bases and J dropped 1 base, with 19 bases sitting between them. The CDR3 sequence is 17 residues long. Germline V lookup: CDR1 SGHTA, CDR2 FQGNSA. CDR3 nucleotide sequence: TGTGCCAGCAGCCACGGCAACAACCGCGGACGCACAGATACGCAGTATTTT. Amino acids: CASSHGNNRGRTDTQYF.

The rearrangement joins TRBV10-3 to TRBJ1-1, with 12 bases that match TRBD1. The trim removed 7 bases at V and 3 bases at J, leaving 15 bases unmatched. Germline V gene sequence: CDR1 ENHRY, CDR2 SYGVKD. The CDR3 runs to 18 residues. The CDR3 protein is CAITINSRDRGLDTEAFF. In DNA, the CDR3 is TGTGCCATCACCATAAATTCCCGGGACAGGGGGCTGGACACTGAAGCTTTCTTT.

The CDR3 DNA follows: TGTGCCAGCAGGACTCCATCGGGGCCCCAGCATTTT. Translated: CASRTPSGPQHF. The rearrangement uses TRBV6-1 and TRBJ1-5; no reliable D call. The CDR3 has 12 residues. The V gene lost 6 bases and the J gene lost 9 bases, with 12 bases spanning the gap. CDR1 and CDR2 from the germline V gene are MNHNS and SASEGT.